Listed below are T cell receptor beta chains from one sample, sequenced in a study of identical twins. TCRdb reanalysed the 5' RACE reads using MiXCR and keeps one entry per CDR3 protein. The sample yields about 190,000 distinct CDR3 sequences, about a sixth seen once. Separately, the same data were catalogued under a study of T cells expressing NK-cell markers.

Sequencing was done on a sample of CD8+ T cells sorted from blood. The receptors originated from a woman between 18 and 29 years old in good health. The CDR3 runs from the conserved cysteine through the conserved F or W. The D gene is left open where the match is weak. Where a row states a size, it is once, few, many or the class of an expanded clone; other rows omit it.

abundance,j_gene,d_gene,v_gene,CDR3nt,CDR3aa
few,TRBJ1-6,NA,TRBV13,TGTGCCAGCAGCCCCGGCGGGGGGCTTAATTCACCCCTCCACTTT,CASSPGGGLNSPLHF
few,TRBJ2-5,NA,TRBV9,TGTGCCAGCAGCGGAGGCGGGGTCCCAAAAGAGACCCAGTACTTC,CASSGGGVPKETQYF
NA,TRBJ1-2,NA,TRBV29-1,TGCAGCGTTGCGGAGGACGGCTATGGCTACACCTTC,CSVAEDGYGYTF
NA,TRBJ2-2,NA,TRBV18,TGTGCCAGCTCACCACCTTCCGGGAGGTGGGACACCGGGGAGCGGTTTTTT,CASSPPSGRWDTGERFF
NA,TRBJ2-3,TRBD2,TRBV27,TGTGCCAGCAGTTTAATCCTAGCGGTGGGCACAGATACGCAGTATTTT,CASSLILAVGTDTQYF
few,TRBJ2-2,TRBD2,TRBV9,TGTGCCAGCACCGGAAAGCGGGGACTAAACACCGGGGAGCTGTTTTTT,CASTGKRGLNTGELFF
few,TRBJ2-6,NA,TRBV6-1,TGTGCCAGCAGTATTGAAGGGACAGGGGCCAACGTCCTGACTTTC,CASSIEGTGANVLTF
NA,TRBJ2-1,NA,TRBV7-8,TGTGCCAGCAGCTTAATAATAGCGACCTCCTACAATGAGCAGTTCTTC,CASSLIIATSYNEQFF
NA,TRBJ1-1,NA,TRBV27,TGTGCCAGCAGTTTATCACCCCGCAGGGTGGGAAGTGAAGCTTTCTTT,CASSLSPRRVGSEAFF
few,TRBJ2-7,NA,TRBV10-3,TGTGCCATCAGTGAGACAAGGCTTAAAGGAAGCTCCTACGAGCAGTACTTC,CAISETRLKGSSYEQYF
many,TRBJ1-1,NA,TRBV20-1,TGCAGTGCTAGAGTTTTGGGGGAAGGGCACACTGAAGCTTTCTTT,CSARVLGEGHTEAFF
NA,TRBJ2-7,TRBD1,TRBV7-2,TGTGCCAGCAGCGCCTCGACAGGGCTCGTCTCCTACGAGCAGTACTTC,CASSASTGLVSYEQYF
NA,TRBJ1-5,NA,TRBV4-2,TGTGCCAGCGCCAATGGGATCAATCAGCCCCAGCATTTT,CASANGINQPQHF
NA,TRBJ2-2,NA,TRBV19,TGTGCCAGTAGACCCGCTTACACCGGGGAGCTGTTTTTT,CASRPAYTGELFF
NA,TRBJ2-7,NA,TRBV9,TGTGCCAGCAGCGTTACCCGAAACCCTGCGGGGGAGCAGTACTTC,CASSVTRNPAGEQYF
NA,TRBJ2-2,NA,TRBV5-5,TGTGCCAGCTCAAGCCCTGGGGACACCGGGGAGCTGTTTTTT,CASSSPGDTGELFF
many,TRBJ2-7,NA,TRBV20-1,TGCAGTGCTTATGGACGGGAGCCACACGAGCAGTACTTC,CSAYGREPHEQYF
NA,TRBJ2-1,NA,TRBV7-2,TGTGCCGCCACAAGTGGGGGTTCCCCCTACAATGAGCAGTTCTTC,CAATSGGSPYNEQFF
NA,TRBJ2-7,NA,TRBV13,TGTGCCAGCAGCTTATCATTATACCAAGCTGATTCCTACGAGCAGTACTTC,CASSLSLYQADSYEQYF
few,TRBJ2-1,NA,TRBV4-1,TGCGCCAGCAGCCAAGAAAGGACTTACGAGCAGTTCTTC,CASSQERTYEQFF
NA,TRBJ1-1,NA,TRBV5-1,TGCGCCAGCAGCTTGGCCAGTGAAACTGAAGCTTTCTTT,CASSLASETEAFF
few,TRBJ2-3,NA,TRBV5-1,TGCGCCAGCAGCTTGATAGGAAGCACAGATACGCAGTATTTT,CASSLIGSTDTQYF
NA,TRBJ1-1,TRBD1,TRBV7-9,TGTGCCAGCAGACCCGGACAGGGAGGCACTGAAGCTTTCTTT,CASRPGQGGTEAFF
few,TRBJ1-2,NA,TRBV20-1,TGCAGTGCTAGAGATGGGTCCAGCACCTCAGGCTACACCTTC,CSARDGSSTSGYTF
NA,TRBJ2-1,NA,TRBV27,TGTGCCAGCAGTTTATGGGAGGCCAGCGAGCAGTTCTTC,CASSLWEASEQFF
many,TRBJ2-3,NA,TRBV12-3/TRBV12-4,TGTGCCAGCAGTGTGGTAGGCTCGGGGCCAGATACGCAGTATTTT,CASSVVGSGPDTQYF
NA,TRBJ2-1,TRBD2,TRBV12-3/TRBV12-4,TGTGCCAGCAGTTTAGCGAGCGGGGCCAACAATGAGCAGTTCTTC,CASSLASGANNEQFF
many,TRBJ2-3,TRBD2,TRBV6-4,TGTGCCAGCAGCCCTAGCGGGGGAAGGGATACGCAGTATTTT,CASSPSGGRDTQYF
few,TRBJ2-1,NA,TRBV9,TGTGCCAGCAGCGTTAACGGGGGAACCCAGCGCTACAATGAGCAGTTCTTC,CASSVNGGTQRYNEQFF
NA,TRBJ2-1,NA,TRBV12-3/TRBV12-4,TGTGCCAGCAGGGGTCAAGACAATGAGCAGTTCTTC,CASRGQDNEQFF
NA,TRBJ2-1,NA,TRBV29-1,TGCAGCGTTGCCCCAAAGGGGGAGGGCCAGGATGAGCAGTTCTTC,CSVAPKGEGQDEQFF
NA,TRBJ2-2,NA,TRBV6-2/TRBV6-3,TGTGCCAGCAGTTACAAAGCGAGGCCCACCGGGGAGCTGTTTTTT,CASSYKARPTGELFF
few,TRBJ2-5,NA,TRBV5-6,TGTGCCAGCAGCTTGGCCGGGGGTATGCGTGAGACCCAGTACTTC,CASSLAGGMRETQYF
NA,TRBJ2-1,TRBD2,TRBV5-6,TGTGCCAGCAGCTTACCTCGCGGGAGTCTCAATGAGCAGTTCTTC,CASSLPRGSLNEQFF
many,TRBJ2-1,NA,TRBV7-9,TGTGCCAGCAGCTATCAAGCGAATGAGCAGTTCTTC,CASSYQANEQFF
NA,TRBJ1-5,NA,TRBV7-8,TGTGCCAGCAGCTTAGGGGCAGGGCGGCAGCCCCAGCATTTT,CASSLGAGRQPQHF
NA,TRBJ2-3,NA,TRBV7-9,TGTGCCAGCAGCTTCATCGCCCGTGATACGCAGTATTTT,CASSFIARDTQYF
few,TRBJ2-2,NA,TRBV11-2,TGTGCCAGCAGCTTGCGCAGGAACACCGGGGAGCTGTTTTTT,CASSLRRNTGELFF
NA,TRBJ2-1,NA,TRBV20-1,TGCAGTGCTACCCTGTCGGACTACAATGAGCAGTTCTTC,CSATLSDYNEQFF
few,TRBJ2-7,NA,TRBV2,TGTGCCAGCAGTGAAGAGGGGAGCTCCTACGAGCAGTACTTC,CASSEEGSSYEQYF
few,TRBJ2-1,TRBD2,TRBV12-3/TRBV12-4,TGTGCCAGCAGTTCCCTGGGACTAGCGGGAGGGCCCCATGAGCAGTTCTTC,CASSSLGLAGGPHEQFF
NA,TRBJ1-1,NA,TRBV9,TGTGCCAGCAGCGTAGAAGGGAACCCGACCGACCCTGAAGCTTTCTTT,CASSVEGNPTDPEAFF
NA,TRBJ2-2,NA,TRBV12-3/TRBV12-4,TGTGCCAGCAGTTTGGTCAAACCAATAGGGGCCGGGGAGCTGTTTTTT,CASSLVKPIGAGELFF
few,TRBJ2-1,NA,TRBV7-9,TGTGCCAGCAGCGCCCGACTGGACAATGAGCAGTTCTTC,CASSARLDNEQFF
NA,TRBJ2-2,NA,TRBV4-3,TGCGCCAGCAGCCAAGATCCTTCTAAGCGAATGAACACCGGGGAGCTGTTTTTT,CASSQDPSKRMNTGELFF
few,TRBJ2-6,NA,TRBV6-5,TGTGCCAGCAGTTACTCGGCGGGGAGCTCTGGGGCCAACGTCCTGACTTTC,CASSYSAGSSGANVLTF
few,TRBJ2-1,TRBD1,TRBV5-1,TGCGCCAGCAGCTTATTACAGGGGAGTGAGCAGTTCTTC,CASSLLQGSEQFF
few,TRBJ1-2,NA,TRBV12-3/TRBV12-4,TGTGCCAGCAGTTTGTTACAGGACTATGGCTACACCTTC,CASSLLQDYGYTF
few,TRBJ2-5,NA,TRBV12-3/TRBV12-4,TGTGCCAGCAGTCCCGGCGGAGGGAAAGAGACCCAGTACTTC,CASSPGGGKETQYF
few,TRBJ2-1,TRBD2,TRBV10-2,TGCGCCAGCAGTGACCTAATTGGCGGGGGGGCTTTAATTGATGAGCAGTTCTTC,CASSDLIGGGALIDEQFF
NA,TRBJ1-5,TRBD1,TRBV7-8,TGTGCCAGCAGCTTAGCTGTGACAGGGGATCAGCCCCAGCATTTT,CASSLAVTGDQPQHF
NA,TRBJ1-1,NA,TRBV5-1,NA,CALYLCLLNTEAFF
NA,TRBJ2-7,TRBD2,TRBV9,TGTGCCAGCAGCCACGGGACTAGCGGGAGCTACGAGCAGTACTTC,CASSHGTSGSYEQYF
NA,TRBJ2-7,TRBD2,TRBV27,TGTGCCAGCAGGTGGGGTGCGGGAGTGGCCTACGAGCAGTACTTC,CASRWGAGVAYEQYF
once,TRBJ2-1,NA,TRBV14,TGTGCCAGCAGCCGAGGGCGGCAAAATGAGCAGTTCTTC,CASSRGRQNEQFF